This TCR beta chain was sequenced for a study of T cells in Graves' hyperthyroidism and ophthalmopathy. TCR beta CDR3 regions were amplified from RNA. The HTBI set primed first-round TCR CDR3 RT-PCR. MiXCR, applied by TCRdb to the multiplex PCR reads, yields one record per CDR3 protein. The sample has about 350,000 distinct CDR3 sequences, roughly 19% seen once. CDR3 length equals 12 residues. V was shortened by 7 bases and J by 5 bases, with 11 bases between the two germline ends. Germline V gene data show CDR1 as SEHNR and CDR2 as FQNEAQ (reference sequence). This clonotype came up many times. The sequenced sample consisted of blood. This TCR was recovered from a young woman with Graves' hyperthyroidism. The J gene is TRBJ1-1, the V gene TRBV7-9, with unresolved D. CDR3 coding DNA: TGTGCCAGCACCCCCGCGGGGACTGAAGCTTTCTTT. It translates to CASTPAGTEAFF.